The source of this TCR beta chain is a study of blood T cell repertoires in COVID-19. The V gene lost 6 bases and the J gene lost 4 bases, with 16 bases spanning the gap. CDR1 is MNHEY, CDR2 SVGAGI, per germline. CDR3 length: 15 residues. Generated by immunoSEQ multiplex PCR, the TCRdb table keeps only in-frame clones and is missing some. The sample comprises 85,000 to 130,000 clones, 65% to 75% of which are singletons, and 0.9% rests with the top ten. The chain combines TRBV6-5 with TRBJ1-5, with D perhaps TRBD1 (5 bases). The sequencing sample was made of peripheral blood. The receptor was isolated from a human donor with acute or convalescent COVID-19. The donor label of this sample is uncertain. In DNA, the CDR3 is TGTGCCAGCAGCCCAGACGGAAGGGGTAATCAGCCCCAGCATTTT. The encoded protein is CASSPDGRGNQPQHF.